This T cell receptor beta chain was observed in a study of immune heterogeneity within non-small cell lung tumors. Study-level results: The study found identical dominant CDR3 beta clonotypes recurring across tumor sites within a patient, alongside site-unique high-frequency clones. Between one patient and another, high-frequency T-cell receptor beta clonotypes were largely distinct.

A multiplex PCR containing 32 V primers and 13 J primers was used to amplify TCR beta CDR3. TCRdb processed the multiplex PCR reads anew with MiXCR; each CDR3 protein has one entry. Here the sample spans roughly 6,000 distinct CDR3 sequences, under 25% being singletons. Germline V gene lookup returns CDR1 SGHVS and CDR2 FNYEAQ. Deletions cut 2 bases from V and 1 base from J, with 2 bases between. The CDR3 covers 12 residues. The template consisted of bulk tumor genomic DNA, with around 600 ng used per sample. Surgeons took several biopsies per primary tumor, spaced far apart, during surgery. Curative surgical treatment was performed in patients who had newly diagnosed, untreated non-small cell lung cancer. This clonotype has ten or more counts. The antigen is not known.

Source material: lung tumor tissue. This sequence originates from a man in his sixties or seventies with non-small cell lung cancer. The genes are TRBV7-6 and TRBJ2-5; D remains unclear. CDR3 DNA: TGTGCCAGCAGCTTACCCCAAGAGACCCAGTACTTC. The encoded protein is CASSLPQETQYF.